Listed below are T cell receptor beta chains from one sample, sequenced in a study of blood T cell repertoires in COVID-19. Method: immunoSEQ multiplex PCR; TCRdb's copy keeps in-frame clones and lacks some. The table shows around 100,000 clones, with roughly 88% occurring only once. Sequencing used peripheral blood. These receptors were taken from a woman aged 55-70 years with acute or convalescent COVID-19. Both conserved end residues are part of each CDR3. A D gene is named only where the DNA matches it firmly. Rows give clone size only sometimes, using once, few, many, or a class for an expanded clone.

j_call v_call d_call clone_size cdr3_nt cdr3_aa
TRBJ2-2 TRBV3-1/TRBV3-2 . . TGTGCCAGCAGCCAAGCGGGAGCTACGAACACCGGGGAGCTGTTTTTT CASSQAGATNTGELFF
TRBJ2-2 TRBV24-1 . . TGTGCCACCAGTGATTCCCGACTAGAGCGAGCGGAGCTGTTTTTT CATSDSRLERAELFF
TRBJ2-1 TRBV6-5 . once TGTGCCAGCAGGCTGGCGGCCCCTTTGGATGAGCAGTTCTTC CASRLAAPLDEQFF
TRBJ2-2 TRBV9 TRBD1 . TGTGCCAGCAGCGAAAGGACAGGGGGCTACACCGGGGAGCTGTTTTTT CASSERTGGYTGELFF
TRBJ1-1 TRBV5-1 TRBD1 . TGCGCCAGCAGCTTGTTAGCAGGGGGCTTCACTGAAGCTTTCTTT CASSLLAGGFTEAFF
TRBJ2-5 TRBV6-5 TRBD2 . TGTGCCAGCACCAGCGGGAGGGCAGAGACCCAGTACTTC CASTSGRAETQYF
TRBJ1-6 TRBV6-5 TRBD1 . TGTGCCGGACGGACAGGGGGTAATTCACCCCTCCACTTT CAGRTGGNSPLHF
TRBJ2-3 TRBV7-9 . . TGTGCCAGCAGTTCTAGACCTAGCACAGATACGCAGTATTTT CASSSRPSTDTQYF
TRBJ2-3 TRBV5-1 TRBD2 . TGCGCCAGCAGCTTGGGGCTAGCGGGGGGCACAGATACGCAGTATTTT CASSLGLAGGTDTQYF
TRBJ2-3 TRBV7-3 TRBD2 once TGTGCCAGCAGCTTACATGGGGGGGTCACAGATACGCAGTATTTT CASSLHGGVTDTQYF
TRBJ1-2 TRBV9 TRBD1 . TGTGCCAGCAGAGACAGGGAAACCTATGGCTACACCTTC CASRDRETYGYTF
TRBJ1-6 TRBV7-9 . . TGTGCCAGCAGCTTAAGCACAACCGGGAGAGATTCACCCCTCCACTTT CASSLSTTGRDSPLHF
TRBJ1-1 TRBV6-1 TRBD1 once TGTGCCAGCAGTGAGGACAGGGGATCAACTTTGAACACTGAAGCTTTCTTT CASSEDRGSTLNTEAFF
TRBJ2-7 TRBV19 TRBD2 . TGTGCCAGTCGGGCTAGCGGGGGGACCTACGAGCAGTACTTC CASRASGGTYEQYF
TRBJ2-7 TRBV29-1 TRBD2 . TGCAGCGTTGCGGGACTAGCGGGTCCCTACGAGCAGTACTTC CSVAGLAGPYEQYF
TRBJ2-1 TRBV28 TRBD2 . TGTGCCAGCAGTTCCCGACAGGGGTCACTAGCGGGGCCCAATGAGCAGTTCTTC CASSSRQGSLAGPNEQFF
TRBJ1-1 TRBV2 TRBD1 . TGTGCCAGCAGTTTGACAGGGGAAGTTAGGGAAGCTTTCTTT CASSLTGEVREAFF
TRBJ2-6 TRBV27 . . TGTGCCAGCAGTTTATCACTGGCTGGGGCCAACGTCCTGACTTTC CASSLSLAGANVLTF
TRBJ1-1 TRBV7-2 . . TGTGCCAGCAGCTTAGCCGCGACTTCGAACACTGAAGCTTTCTTT CASSLAATSNTEAFF
TRBJ2-1 TRBV7-6 . . TGTGCCAGCAGCCCCGAGCAACAGCAGTTCTTC CASSPEQQQFF
TRBJ2-2 TRBV18 TRBD2 . TGTGCCAGCTCCCTAAGGACTAGCGGGACCCTGAACACCGGGGAGCTGTTTTTT CASSLRTSGTLNTGELFF
TRBJ2-3 TRBV14 TRBD1 . TGTGCCAGCAGCCAGACAGGGCCAGATACGCAGTATTTT CASSQTGPDTQYF
TRBJ1-2 TRBV5-1 . . TGCGCCAGCAGCCCTGGGGGGGAAGGAGGCTACACCTTC CASSPGGEGGYTF
TRBJ1-5 TRBV18 . . TGTGCCAGCTCACCAGTAGGGGAAGGTCAGCCCCAGCATTTT CASSPVGEGQPQHF
TRBJ2-2 TRBV7-8 TRBD1 . TGTGCCAGCACCCAAGGACAGGGGGCGCAGAGGGAGCTGTTTTTT CASTQGQGAQRELFF
TRBJ1-3 TRBV7-2 . once TGTGCCAGCAGCAGGGACTGGAACTCTGGAAACACCATATATTTT CASSRDWNSGNTIYF
TRBJ2-1 TRBV7-2 TRBD2 . TGTGCCAGCAGCTTAGGGGGGACTAGCGGGAGGGAGCAGTTCTTC CASSLGGTSGREQFF
TRBJ2-1 TRBV5-1 TRBD2 . TGCGCCAGCAGCTTTGTGGGCGGGAGTGGTGAGCAGTTCTTC CASSFVGGSGEQFF
TRBJ2-1 TRBV10-3 . . TGTGCCATAAGGACGGGGGACGATAATGAGCAGTTCTTC CAIRTGDDNEQFF
TRBJ1-1 TRBV28 . . TGTGCCAGCAGTACCGCGAGTGGGGCCAGGAACACTGAAGCTTTCTTT CASSTASGARNTEAFF
TRBJ2-5 TRBV18 TRBD2 once TGTGCCAGCTCTCTTCTAGCGGGAGGAGGGGAGACCCAGTACTTC CASSLLAGGGETQYF
TRBJ2-3 TRBV12-3/TRBV12-4 . . TGTGCCAGCATCGCGGGGGCTTTAGATACGCAGTATTTT CASIAGALDTQYF
TRBJ2-6 TRBV27 TRBD1 . TGTGCCAGCAGTCCATCCGACAGGGTCGGGGCCAACGTCCTGACTTTC CASSPSDRVGANVLTF
TRBJ1-2 TRBV28 . . TGTGCCAGCAGTTTAGGGGCAGGGATAAGTAACTATGGCTACACCTTC CASSLGAGISNYGYTF
TRBJ2-5 TRBV5-4 . . TGTGCCAGCAGCTTTACAGGGCGGGAGCGAGAGACCCAGTACTTC CASSFTGRERETQYF
TRBJ1-5 TRBV11-3 TRBD1 . TGTGCCAGCAGCTTAAGGGGGCGAACGAATCAGCCCCAGCATTTT CASSLRGRTNQPQHF
TRBJ2-2 TRBV28 TRBD2 . TGTGCCAGCAGGCCTAGCGGGAGCTTCGGCGGGGAGCTGTTTTTT CASRPSGSFGGELFF
TRBJ1-4 TRBV19 TRBD1 . TGTGCCAGTAGTGACCCAGGGGGCCCCGAAGAAAAACTGTTTTTT CASSDPGGPEEKLFF
TRBJ1-6 TRBV9 . . TGTGCCAGCAGCCCCACCCAAAGCGGGATTAATTCACCCCTCCACTTT CASSPTQSGINSPLHF
TRBJ1-1 TRBV4-2 . . TGTGCCAGCAGCGCCAGGGAAACTGAAGCTTTCTTT CASSARETEAFF
TRBJ1-3 TRBV5-1 TRBD1 . TGCGCCAGCAGCCAACAGGGGCCGTGGGGAAACACCATATATTTT CASSQQGPWGNTIYF
TRBJ2-5 TRBV3-1/TRBV3-2 . few TGTGCCAGCAGCAGCGGGCTGCTGCAAGAGACCCAGTACTTC CASSSGLLQETQYF
TRBJ2-1 TRBV6-2/TRBV6-3 TRBD2 . TGTGCCAGCAGTTTTTCGTCCCGGCAGGGGACTAGCTTTGGGGATGAGCAGTTCTTC CASSFSSRQGTSFGDEQFF
TRBJ1-2 TRBV6-5 TRBD1 few TGTGCCAGCAGCCCACCACCGGGACAGGGAGGCTACACCTTC CASSPPPGQGGYTF
TRBJ1-3 TRBV19 . . TGTGCCAGTAGTATAAGACCCGGACAGCCGAGCTCTGGAAACACCATATATTTT CASSIRPGQPSSGNTIYF
TRBJ2-3 TRBV5-1 . . TGCGCCAGCAGCCCATGGGGCTTAGCGGACGCAAGCACAGATACGCAGTATTTT CASSPWGLADASTDTQYF
TRBJ2-1 TRBV29-1 TRBD2 few TGCAGCGGAACTAGCGGGACTTACAATGAGCAGTTCTTC CSGTSGTYNEQFF
TRBJ2-3 TRBV9 TRBD1 once TGTGCCAGCAGCACAAGACAGGGCAGCACAGATACGCAGTATTTT CASSTRQGSTDTQYF